The rows below give T cell receptor beta chains drawn from one sample of a study of blood T cell repertoires in COVID-19. Sequencing used immunoSEQ multiplex PCR; TCRdb keeps in-frame clones, though not all of them. The sample holds 150,000 or so clones, 75% to 90% seen once. The sequencing input was peripheral blood. The receptors derive from a man older than 75 with acute or convalescent COVID-19. Both conserved end residues are part of each CDR3.

V,J,CDR3
TRBV6-1,TRBJ2-1,CASSAMNYLAGDNEQFF
TRBV28,TRBJ1-1,CASNWGPLNTEAFF
TRBV5-1,TRBJ1-2,CASSSTGGAPFYTF
TRBV28,TRBJ1-6,CASGTWSYNSPLHF
TRBV6-5,TRBJ1-2,CASSLLQGAQGYTF
TRBV28,TRBJ2-7,CASSLNIRTGTREQYF
TRBV2,TRBJ1-5,CASSAGSPSNQPQHF
TRBV5-1,TRBJ2-5,CASGPLAGGGETQYF
TRBV9,TRBJ1-4,CASSPIDRGHPNEEKLFF
TRBV6-6,TRBJ1-1,CASSYGFSGHTEAFF
TRBV21-1,TRBJ2-7,CASALPVGQEGYEQYF
TRBV5-1,TRBJ2-3,CASRLPGGDTDTQYF
TRBV27,TRBJ2-7,CASRAGRYEQYF